These 5 T cell receptor beta chains share one sample of origin, sequenced in a study of T-cell memory formation after mild COVID-19. Using its own MiXCR run on the 5' RACE reads, TCRdb lists one record per CDR3 protein. The sample lists just under 350,000 distinct CDR3 sequences; 10% to 15% were seen once. Sequences were obtained from PBMCs or a T cell subset sorted from them (not recorded which). All receptors derive from a young man who had mild COVID-19 (a few samples of this study predate the infection). Cell type and time point are not known.

The rearrangement uses TRBV15 and TRBJ2-1; perhaps TRBD1 as D (5 bases). V dropped 1 base and J dropped 4 bases, with 11 bases sitting between them. Germline loops: CDR1 LNHNV, CDR2 YYDKDF (reference sequence). The CDR3 is 15 amino acids. The CDR3 is CATSRAAGNYNEQFF. The CDR3 coding sequence is TGTGCCACCAGCAGAGCGGCAGGGAATTACAATGAGCAGTTCTTC.

This chain uses TRBV20-1 with TRBJ2-7, with TRBD1 identical over 7 bases. V lost 6 bases, J lost 6 bases, and 11 bases stayed unmatched. The CDR3 covers 13 residues. The germline V gene has CDR1 DFQATT and CDR2 SNEGSKA (reference sequence). CDR3 protein: CSASPRQGGEQYF. The DNA for the CDR3 is TGCAGTGCCAGCCCCAGACAGGGTGGCGAGCAGTACTTC.

This chain connects TRBV28 to TRBJ1-1, with 7 positions matching TRBD1. The CDR3 is 11 residues long. The germline V gene has CDR1 MDHEN and CDR2 SYDVKM. With V trimmed by 10 bases and J by 4 bases, 3 bases remained unmatched. CDR3 DNA: TGTGCCATCCAGGGGGTCACTGAAGCTTTCTTT. This encodes CAIQGVTEAFF.

This chain joins TRBV5-1 and TRBJ2-3, with D perhaps TRBD1 (6 bases). V lost 7 bases, J lost 2 bases, and 14 bases lay in between. CDR1 is SGHRS, CDR2 YFSETQ, per germline. This CDR3 has 14 amino acids. This CDR3 reads CASELTGYTDTQYF. For the CDR3, the DNA is TGCGCCAGCGAGTTGACAGGTTACACAGATACGCAGTATTTT.

At least ten counts were recorded for this clonotype. The chain employs TRBV6-5 and TRBJ2-4; D could derive from TRBD1 or TRBD2 (5 bases each). The V gene lost 6 bases and the J gene lost 0 bases, with 15 bases spanning the gap. There are 16 residues in the CDR3. Germline V gene sequence: CDR1 MNHEY, CDR2 SVGAGI. CDR3 sequence: CASSHHGALAKNIQYF. CDR3 nucleotides: TGTGCCAGCAGCCACCACGGGGCGTTAGCCAAAAACATTCAGTACTTC.